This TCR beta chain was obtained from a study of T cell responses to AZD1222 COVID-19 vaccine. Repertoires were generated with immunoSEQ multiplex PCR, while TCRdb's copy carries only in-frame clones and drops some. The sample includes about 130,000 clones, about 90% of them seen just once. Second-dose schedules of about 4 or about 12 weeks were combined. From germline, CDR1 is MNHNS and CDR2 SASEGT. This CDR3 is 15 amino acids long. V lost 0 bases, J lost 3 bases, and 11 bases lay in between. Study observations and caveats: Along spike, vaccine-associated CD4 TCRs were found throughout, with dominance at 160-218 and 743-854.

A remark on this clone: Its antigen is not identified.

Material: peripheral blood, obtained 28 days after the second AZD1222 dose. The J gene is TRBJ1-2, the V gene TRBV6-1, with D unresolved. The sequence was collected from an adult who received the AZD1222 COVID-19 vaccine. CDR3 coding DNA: TGTGCCAGCAGTGAAGCGAACAACTATTACTATGGCTACACCTTC. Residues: CASSEANNYYYGYTF.